The entry below describes one TCR beta chain. Its specificity is not known. The data originate from a study of T cells in tuberculosis. The CDR3 is made up of 15 amino acids. Trimming took off 1 base at V and 9 bases at J, with 15 bases between the two ends. Germline CDR1 WNHNN, CDR2 SYGVQD (reference sequence). Study-level points and caveats: Smaller distances to GMM-specific TCRs suggested their expansion in active tuberculosis.

The protocol was immunoSEQ multiplex PCR, while the TCRdb copy is restricted to in-frame clones and leaves out a portion. The sample lists more than 40,000 clones; approximately 94% were seen once. This receptor was identified in a donor aged 10-29 years with latent tuberculosis or without tuberculosis infection. Some clones in this sample may be carry-over from other donors' samples. Sequencing input: PBMCs. The chain combines TRBV10-1 with TRBJ2-2; weak D call: TRBD1 (6 bases). For the CDR3, the DNA is TGCGCCAGCAGTGAGTACGGGACACATCACCGGGAGCTGTTTTTT. This codes for CASSEYGTHHRELFF.